This TCR beta chain emerged from a study of identical twins. CDR1 is MGHRA and CDR2 is YSYEKL in the germline V gene. The CDR3 runs 15 residues. V trimming: 1 base; J trimming: 6 bases; junction bases outside the gene matches: 4. This clonotype was seen many times. TCRdb called the 5' RACE reads again in MiXCR, with one record for every CDR3 protein. This table holds 150,000 or so distinct CDR3 sequences, around 3.4% found once. The sample taken for sequencing was memory T cells sorted from blood. This TCR derives from a man aged 18 to 30 in good health. The rearrangement joins TRBV4-1 to TRBJ2-2, with 8 bases matching TRBD1. As DNA, the CDR3 is TGCGCCAGCAGCCAAGGTCCGACAGGGGCCGGGGAGCTGTTTTTT. It yields the protein CASSQGPTGAGELFF.